These 11 T cell receptor beta chains originate from one sample sequenced in a study of cytomegalovirus exposure and HLA in healthy donors. The PCR ran on 60 Vbeta and 13 Jbeta primers. Assay: immunoSEQ multiplex PCR; the TCRdb copy retains only in-frame clones and omits some. The sample has around 100,000 clones, around 74% seen once. The sample taken for sequencing was PBMCs. These receptors were taken from a man aged 25-45 years in good health and CMV-seropositive.

The chain links TRBV6-4 to TRBJ2-1, with 9 bases fitting TRBD1. Trimming removed 0 bases from V and 7 bases from J; junction bases left unmatched: 4. CDR1 MRHNA and CDR2 SNTAGT come from the germline V gene. The CDR3 loop spans 15 amino acids. CDR3 protein: CASSDSGTGWNEQFF. CDR3 DNA sequence: TGTGCCAGCAGTGACTCGGGGACAGGGTGGAATGAGCAGTTCTTC.

The chain uses TRBV2 and TRBJ2-1, with a possible D match to TRBD1 (5 bases). The CDR3 has 14 residues. The germline CDR1 and CDR2 sequences are SNHLY and FYNNEI. Trimming removed 1 base from V and 5 bases from J, with 9 bases in between. The CDR3 DNA is TGTGCCAGCAGTGAAGGAGTAGGGGACAATGAGCAGTTCTTC. Amino acid sequence: CASSEGVGDNEQFF. Combining the CDR3 with reference TRBV2 and TRBJ2-1 gives the whole variable domain EPEVTQTPSHQVTQMGQEVILRCVPISNHLYFYWYRQILGQKVEFLVSFYNNEISEKSEIFDDQFSVERPDGSNFTLKIRSTKLEDSAMYFCASSEGVGDNEQFFGPGTRLTVL.

The sample holds a few counts of this clone. The gene calls are TRBV6-5 and TRBJ1-1; D call uncertain. V lost 8 bases to trimming and J lost 1 base, with 8 bases between them. The CDR3 runs to 12 residues. The germline V gene encodes CDR1 MNHEY and CDR2 SVGAGI. The CDR3 DNA sequence: TGTGCCAGCGGGCCACCGAACACTGAAGCTTTCTTT. It specifies CASGPPNTEAFF.

The chain combines TRBV28 with TRBJ2-7; TRBD1 aligns across 8 bases. The CDR3 runs to 15 residues. V lost 7 bases to trimming and J lost 0 bases; unmatched junction nucleotides: 8. CDR1 and CDR2 (germline): MDHEN, SYDVKM. The CDR3 is CASNADRGNSYEQYF. For the CDR3, the DNA is TGTGCCAGCAACGCCGACAGGGGCAACTCCTACGAGCAGTACTTC.

The rearrangement joins TRBV4-1 to TRBJ2-3; no definite D call. Trimming removed 4 bases at V and 0 bases at J, with 11 bases between. This CDR3 is built from 15 residues. Germline V gene data show CDR1 as MGHRA and CDR2 as YSYEKL. Written as DNA, the CDR3 is TGCGCCAGCAGCCTAAGTGCGACAAGCACAGATACGCAGTATTTT. Residues: CASSLSATSTDTQYF.

The chain recombines TRBV29-1 with TRBJ1-4; possibly TRBD1 for D (5 bases). V dropped 0 bases and J dropped 8 bases, with 10 bases sitting between them. Germline CDR1 and CDR2: SQVTM and ANQGSEA. The CDR3 covers 13 residues. The CDR3 sequence is CSVEDRGREKLFF. DNA of the CDR3: TGCAGCGTTGAAGATCGGGGGAGGGAAAAACTGTTTTTT.

V usage is TRBV2 and J usage is TRBJ1-5, with TRBD1 as a possible D gene (5 bases). The V end lost 6 bases, the J end lost 1 base, and 10 bases lay between the germline ends. The CDR3 length is 14 residues. Germline V gene data show CDR1 as SNHLY and CDR2 as FYNNEI. The CDR3 bases are TGTGCCAGCAGGCAGGGTCGGAGCAATCAGCCCCAGCATTTT. Translated, it gives CASRQGRSNQPQHF.

The chain carries TRBV7-2 and TRBJ1-4; D might be TRBD1 (6 bases). The CDR3 has 16 amino acids. Trimming removed 5 bases from V and 1 base from J, with 14 bases in between. The germline CDR1 and CDR2 sequences are SGHTA and FQGNSA. In nucleotides, the CDR3 is TGTGCCAGCAGCCTCTCAGAACAGGGAACTAATGAAAAACTGTTTTTT. It specifies CASSLSEQGTNEKLFF.

This clone was seen only once. The chain links TRBV11-2 to TRBJ2-7; maybe TRBD1 (6 bases). The germline gives CDR1 SGHAT, CDR2 FQNNGV. The V end was cut by 3 bases, the J end by 2 bases, with 11 bases between. This CDR3 is 14 amino acids long. The CDR3 coding sequence is TGTGCCAGCAGCTTGGGGACACCGACCTACGAGCAGTACTTC. It is translated as CASSLGTPTYEQYF. The variable domain in full, completed from reference TRBV11-2 and TRBJ2-7, reads EAGVAQSPRYKIIEKRQSVAFWCNPISGHATLYWYQQILGQGPKLLIQFQNNGVVDDSQLPKDRFSAERLKGVDSTLKIQPAKLEDSAVYLCASSLGTPTYEQYFGPGTRLTVT.

This chain links TRBV5-6 with TRBJ1-5, with 7 bases fitting TRBD1. V was clipped by 2 bases and J by 9 bases; unmatched bases: 8. CDR1 and CDR2 (germline): SGHDT, YYEEEE. CDR3 length: 14 amino acids. The CDR3 spells CASSFGQGVGPQHF. The DNA of the CDR3 is TGTGCCAGCAGCTTCGGTCAGGGGGTCGGGCCCCAGCATTTT.

The count of this clone is one. The genes are TRBV6-5 and TRBJ1-2; D is perhaps TRBD1 (5 bases). The CDR3 is 14 residues long. Per the germline V gene, CDR1 is MNHEY and CDR2 is SVGAGI. Trimming took 8 bases from V and 3 from J, leaving 16 bases between them. CDR3 protein: CASRQGGVYYGYTF. CDR3 sequence (DNA): TGTGCCAGCCGGCAGGGAGGAGTTTACTATGGCTACACCTTC.